The T cell receptor beta chain described here comes from a study of beta chain features in type 1 diabetes. As for the study in general: Sorted cells from all samples, numbering over 85,000,000, were examined. Study findings and constraints: More deletions and fewer insertions at VDJ junctions were seen in type 1 diabetes patients.

Expressed TCRB transcripts were sequenced, since all the RNA that had been isolated was reverse transcribed. Generated by immunoSEQ multiplex PCR, the TCRdb table keeps only in-frame clones and is missing some. The table shows 600,000 to 650,000 clones, with around 16% occurring only once. A remark on this clone: Its antigen is currently unknown.

Germline V gene data show CDR1 as LGHNA and CDR2 as YSLEER. J gave up 8 bases and V 5 bases, and 9 bases lay outside the gene matches. There are 15 residues in the CDR3. Cells sorted by CD45RO/CCR7/CD25/CD127/CD95/CD27 comprised CD4+ naive, central memory, regulatory and stem cell-like memory cells. All sorted populations exceeded 95% purity. Material for sequencing was naive CD4+ T cells from blood. The chain links TRBV4-3 to TRBJ2-1, with TRBD1 matching over 10 bases. The TCR originated in a man aged 18 to 29 in good health. The CDR3 spells CASSSRTGGYDEQFF. The DNA of the CDR3 is TGCGCCAGCAGCTCAAGGACAGGGGGTTATGATGAGCAGTTCTTC.